A selection of T cell receptor beta chains follows, all from one sample in a study of T cell repertoires in cytomegalovirus infection. TCRdb used MiXCR to reprocess the reads, holding one entry per CDR3 protein. Of some 900,000 distinct CDR3 sequences in the sample, approximately 32% were seen once. Their antigen targets remain unknown. The starting material was cultured CD8+ T cells from PBMCs, obtained from culture after CMV antigen stimulation. The source of these receptors is a human donor in good health (CMV status not recorded). Some clones in this sample may be carry-over from other donors' samples. Both conserved end residues are trimmed from each CDR3.

V,length,CDR3
TRBV20-1,12,SAPGTAIYNEQF
TRBV18,13,ASSPDGNNNQPQH
TRBV7-1,11,ASSPAGSGELF
TRBV2,8,ASRGGSYT
TRBV4-1,11,ASSQRQNTEAF
TRBV10-3,13,AISTHLDRGGEAF
TRBV12-3/TRBV12-4,11,ASSLHSADTQY
TRBV15,14,ATGASGGALAGELF
TRBV12-3/TRBV12-4,13,ASSGGGGHAGELF
TRBV27,16,ASSLSGRRGRRDTEAF
TRBV10-3,14,AISRIAGDTHNEQF
TRBV2,15,ASTADPAVSSYNEQF
TRBV7-8,12,ASTLGRGGTEAF
TRBV4-2,12,ASSQDWDNEKLF
TRBV12-3/TRBV12-4,10,ASSLVWGEQF
TRBV7-3,12,ASSSGQGREEQF
TRBV4-1,15,ASSQFGAISSYNEQF
TRBV9,13,ASSVGVGQYNEQF
TRBV19,14,ASSPGQIPREETQY
TRBV20-1,11,SARDLFTDTQY
TRBV4-2,15,ASSQDLRGGTYNEQF
TRBV28,11,ASSLMRDQPQH
TRBV7-3,13,ASSPGLAGFDEQF
TRBV29-1,11,SVGDDLNQPQH
TRBV4-1,14,ASSQIAQGTSYGYT